The clone carrying this TCR beta chain was seen only a few times. TCRdb re-called the 5' RACE reads with MiXCR, one entry per CDR3 protein. This table has some 250,000 distinct CDR3 sequences, about 20% appearing once. The data were taken from a study of T-cell memory formation after mild COVID-19. Sequencing used PBMCs or a T cell subset sorted from them (not recorded which). The TCR originated in a man between 18 and 35 years old who had mild COVID-19 (a few samples of this study predate the infection). Cell type and time point are not known.

The CDR3 DNA is TGTGCCAGCAGCCAAGATAGGAGGTCCCAGTACTTC. Translation gives CASSQDRRSQYF. The chain joins TRBV3-1 to TRBJ2-5; tentatively, D is TRBD2 (5 bases). This CDR3 spans 12 amino acids. V lost 0 bases and J 9 bases, leaving 8 bases between the germline ends. CDR1 and CDR2 from the germline V gene are LGHDT and YNNKEL (reference sequence).